This T cell receptor (beta chain) was obtained from a study of technical replicates of blood from several donors listed by TCRdb under 2017. About this clone: What this receptor recognizes is not known. No much larger clone exists at a distance of one base, and base qualities are not known.

From the germline V gene, CDR1 is SGHRS and CDR2 is YFSETQ. The CDR3 runs 14 residues from the cysteine to the phenylalanine. CDR3 DNA only is kept here, 42 bases in frame from base 1. Deletion took 4 bases off V and 3 bases off J, with a span of 10 bases between the germline ends. The library was generated by the immunoSEQ multiplex PCR assay. The table was pulled from immuneACCESS by TCRdb, which kept in-frame rearrangements only. Such tables lose some clones; where checked, under half of the loss comes from unresolved V genes, and the rest has no known cause. Recorded for this sample are 60,000 to 85,000 clones; 94% of them occurred a single time. The ten largest clones capture under 0.5% of the sample.

The chain is encoded by TRBV5-1 joined to TRBJ1-4; tentative D gene TRBD1, with 5 bases matching. The TCR sequence derives from a human donor in good health. Sample: T cells isolated from PBMCs. The bases read TGCGCCAGCAGCACGGGGGGGGCTAATGAAAAACTGTTTTTT. This is translated as CASSTGGANEKLFF. Supplemented by the reference TRBV5-1 and TRBJ1-4 proteins around the CDR3, the complete variable domain is KAGVTQTPRYLIKTRGQQVTLSCSPISGHRSVSWYQQTPGQGLQFLFEYFSETQRNKGNFPGRFSGRQFSNSRSEMNVSTLELGDSALYLCASSTGGANEKLFFGSGTQLSVL.